A single sample gave rise to the 15 T cell receptor beta chains below, sequenced in a study of blood T cell repertoires in COVID-19. Some clones are missing from TCRdb's copy, which holds only in-frame ones; the method was immunoSEQ multiplex PCR. The sample has about 230,000 clones; 83% are singletons. The sample was peripheral blood. These receptors originate from a woman in her 30s with COVID-19, enrolled during active disease.

The chain couples TRBV30 to TRBJ1-5; D is uncertain. The CDR3 totals 14 residues. Trimming removed 0 bases at V and 0 bases at J, with 6 bases between. Germline V lookup: CDR1 GTSNPN, CDR2 SVGIG (reference sequence). The CDR3 here is CAWSVGNSNQPQHF. Here the CDR3 DNA reads TGTGCCTGGAGTGTCGGGAATAGCAATCAGCCCCAGCATTTT.

This clone turned up a few times. The chain is built from TRBV18 and TRBJ2-7; 8 positions match TRBD1. Germline assignment: CDR1 KGHSH and CDR2 LQKENI. Trimming removed 4 bases from V and 4 bases from J; junction bases left unmatched: 9. CDR3 length: 15 amino acids. The CDR3 protein is CASSRTGQEAYEQYF. CDR3 nucleotides: TGTGCCAGCTCACGAACGGGACAGGAAGCGTACGAGCAGTACTTC.

This rearrangement joins TRBV9 to TRBJ1-1; 7 nucleotides match TRBD1. Germline V gives CDR1 SGDLS, CDR2 YYNGEE. Trimming cost V 3 bases and J 2 bases; bases outside gene matches: 13. The CDR3 runs 17 residues. DNA of the CDR3: TGTGCCAGCAGCGACAACAGGGGAGCTCTATATAACACTGAAGCTTTCTTT. Protein sequence: CASSDNRGALYNTEAFF.

The chain carries TRBV7-9 and TRBJ2-5; D possibly corresponds to TRBD2 (7 bases). The CDR3 extends over 16 amino acids. The V and J ends lost 5 bases and 2 bases respectively, with 18 bases between them. Germline assignment: CDR1 SEHNR and CDR2 FQNEAQ (reference sequence). This CDR3 is CASSPWGGGSQETQYF. The DNA of the CDR3 is TGTGCCAGCAGCCCCTGGGGAGGGGGAAGTCAAGAGACCCAGTACTTC.

The chain employs TRBV6-2 or TRBV6-3 and TRBJ2-7; 10 positions agree with TRBD1. Germline-derived CDR1 and CDR2 are MNHEY and SVGEGT. The V segment lost 0 bases and the J segment 3 bases; nucleotides outside the gene matches: 17. This CDR3 region has 20 residues. The CDR3 sequence is CASSYSRVPGQGSSYYEQYF. DNA of the CDR3: TGTGCCAGCAGTTACTCGCGGGTCCCGGGACAGGGGTCTAGCTACTACGAGCAGTACTTC.

This clone was found a few times. V usage is TRBV2 and J usage is TRBJ2-3, with D possibly TRBD2 on 6 matching bases. CDR3 length: 14 residues. Germline assignment: CDR1 SNHLY and CDR2 FYNNEI. The V gene lost 4 bases and the J gene lost 5 bases, with 13 bases spanning the gap. Here the CDR3 reads CASSAGVVGDTQYF. The CDR3 DNA sequence: TGTGCCAGCAGTGCGGGGGTAGTGGGAGATACGCAGTATTTT.

The chain joins TRBV27 to TRBJ1-2; D unresolved. The CDR3 covers 11 residues. The ends were cut back, 4 bases at V and 7 bases at J, with 7 bases in the middle. The V gene's germline CDR1 is MNHEY and CDR2 SMNVEV (reference sequence). The CDR3 coding sequence is TGTGCCAGCAGTTCCCCCAGTGGCTACACCTTC. Its protein is CASSSPSGYTF.

The chain employs TRBV2 and TRBJ1-3; perhaps TRBD1 as D (5 bases). Germline values: CDR1 SNHLY, CDR2 FYNNEI. The CDR3 runs to 15 residues. V lost 1 base and J 0 bases, leaving 7 bases between the germline ends. CDR3 DNA: TGTGCCAGCAGTGAAGGGACAAGCTCTGGAAACACCATATATTTT. It specifies CASSEGTSSGNTIYF. Variable domain in full (rest from reference TRBV2 and TRBJ1-3): EPEVTQTPSHQVTQMGQEVILRCVPISNHLYFYWYRQILGQKVEFLVSFYNNEISEKSEIFDDQFSVERPDGSNFTLKIRSTKLEDSAMYFCASSEGTSSGNTIYFGEGSWLTVV.

The chain links TRBV30 to TRBJ1-1; TRBD1 is a possible D gene (5 bases). Germline lookup yields CDR1 GTSNPN and CDR2 SVGIG (reference sequence). The CDR3 is 15 amino acids. V lost 3 bases to trimming and J lost 1 base, with 15 bases between them. CDR3 sequence reads: CAWSGFGGSNTEAFF. CDR3 bases: TGTGCCTGGAGCGGCTTTGGGGGGTCGAACACTGAAGCTTTCTTT.

V and J are TRBV7-9 and TRBJ2-7, with TRBD1 matching 11 bases. V was pared by 5 bases and J by 5 bases, with 8 bases of the junction left unmatched. The CDR3 contains 15 residues. The germline gives CDR1 SEHNR, CDR2 FQNEAQ (reference sequence). CDR3 loop: CASSDRTGGVDEQYF. As DNA, the CDR3 is TGTGCCAGCAGCGACCGGACAGGGGGCGTGGACGAGCAGTACTTC. Drawing the rest from reference TRBV7-9 and TRBJ2-7, the complete variable domain is DTGVSQNPRHKITKRGQNVTFRCDPISEHNRLYWYRQTLGQGPEFLTYFQNEAQLEKSRLLSDRFSAERPKGSFSTLEIQRTEQGDSAMYLCASSDRTGGVDEQYFGPGTRLTVT.

The chain couples TRBV6-2 or TRBV6-3 to TRBJ2-3, with unresolved D. V lost 2 bases, J lost 0 bases, and 12 bases lay in between. Germline-derived CDR1 and CDR2 are MNHEY and SVGEGT. This CDR3 is built from 16 residues. The CDR3 sequence is CASSYVGGPSTDTQYF. The CDR3 DNA sequence: TGTGCCAGCAGTTACGTCGGCGGCCCTAGCACAGATACGCAGTATTTT.

This clone has a single count. The rearrangement uses TRBV7-3 and TRBJ2-1; TRBD1 aligns across 7 bases. CDR1 is SGHTA, CDR2 FQGTGA, per germline. Trimming cost V 2 bases and J 6 bases; bases outside gene matches: 7. CDR3 length equals 15 residues. The CDR3 reads CASSLDGQAVNEQFF. The CDR3 DNA sequence: TGTGCCAGCAGCTTAGATGGACAGGCTGTCAATGAGCAGTTCTTC.

In DNA form, the CDR3 reads TGTGCCAGCAGTCCACCAGGGGTCAATCAGCCCCAGCATTTT. Amino acids: CASSPPGVNQPQHF. V is TRBV25-1 and J is TRBJ1-5, with D maybe TRBD1 (6 bases). The CDR3 contains 14 residues. V gave up 5 bases and J gave up 3 bases, with 11 bases separating them. From germline, CDR1 is MGHDK and CDR2 SYGVNS.

V gene TRBV9 combines with J gene TRBJ1-6; the match to TRBD1 covers 7 bases. The trim removed 3 bases at V and 10 bases at J, leaving 4 bases unmatched. Germline CDR1 is SGDLS and CDR2 is YYNGEE. This CDR3 contains 13 residues. The CDR3 DNA follows: TGTGCCAGCAGCGCGACAGGGAACTCACCCCTCCACTTT. Translating it yields CASSATGNSPLHF.

The CDR3 sequence: CASSSSAGGIYGYTF. As DNA, the CDR3 is TGTGCCAGCAGTTCATCGGCAGGGGGGATCTATGGCTACACCTTC. This chain connects TRBV6-5 to TRBJ1-2; 7 nucleotides agree with TRBD1. The germline gives CDR1 MNHEY, CDR2 SVGAGI. This CDR3 comprises 15 residues. With 4 bases clipped from V and 4 bases from J, the junction kept 9 bases outside the gene matches.